The rows below give T cell receptor beta chains drawn from one sample of a study of blood T cell repertoires in COVID-19. Repertoires were generated with immunoSEQ multiplex PCR, while TCRdb's copy carries only in-frame clones and drops some. Of 35,000 to 40,000 clones listed, around 82% are singletons. Sequencing was done on a sample of peripheral blood. The receptors come from a man aged 70 or older with acute or convalescent COVID-19. The CDR3 runs from the conserved cysteine through the conserved F or W. The D gene is left open where the match is weak. Only part of the rows carry a size: once, few, many, or a class if the clone is expanded.

>.|14|TRBJ2-1|TRBV24-1|.
TGTGCCACCAGTGACAGGGGCTCCTACAATGAGCAGTTCTTC
CATSDRGSYNEQFF
>.|13|TRBJ1-6|TRBV7-8|.
TGTGCCAGCAGCTTCGCGGGGAACTCACCCCTCCACTTT
CASSFAGNSPLHF
>.|18|TRBJ2-6|TRBV5-1|TRBD2
TGCGCCAGCAGCTTGGCTGGCGTGCGGGGGGTCGGGGCCAACGTCCTGACTTTC
CASSLAGVRGVGANVLTF
>.|13|TRBJ2-7|TRBV4-3|.
TGCGCCAGCAGCCAAGATCGTAACTACGAGCAGTACTTC
CASSQDRNYEQYF
>.|16|TRBJ2-3|TRBV5-6|TRBD2
TGTGCCAGCAGCTCACCGGGACTAGCTTCCGCAGATACGCAGTATTTT
CASSSPGLASADTQYF
>.|18|TRBJ2-7|TRBV15|TRBD1
TGTGCCACCAGCCTACGCTCGCCCGGGACAGGGGGCTTCTACGAGCAGTACTTC
CATSLRSPGTGGFYEQYF
>.|14|TRBJ2-7|TRBV7-2|.
TGTGCCAGCAGCTTAGAAGGCGGATCCTACGAGCAGTACTTC
CASSLEGGSYEQYF
>.|15|TRBJ2-5|TRBV18|TRBD1
TGTGCCAGCTCACGAGGACAGGGTGGCCAAGAGACCCAGTACTTC
CASSRGQGGQETQYF
>once|15|TRBJ1-4|TRBV4-3|.
TGCGCCAGCAGCCAAGGACACAGGGCTAATGAAAAACTGTTTTTT
CASSQGHRANEKLFF
>few|15|TRBJ1-3|TRBV19|.
TGTGCCAGTAGTACGCAGATCAACTCTGGAAACACCATATATTTT
CASSTQINSGNTIYF
>.|14|TRBJ2-2|TRBV19|TRBD1
TGTGCCAGTAGGCCGGGACAGGGGGCCGGGGAGCTGTTTTTT
CASRPGQGAGELFF
>few|14|TRBJ2-5|TRBV7-2|.
TGTGCCAGCAGCCTCACAGGGAGAGGAGAGACCCAGTACTTC
CASSLTGRGETQYF
>.|13|TRBJ2-7|TRBV5-6|TRBD1
TGTGCCAGCAGCGAACGACAGGGGGCTAAGCAGTACTTC
CASSERQGAKQYF
>few|15|TRBJ1-4|TRBV7-6|.
TGTGCCAGCAGCTTAGCTGGCCAGCGGGGGGGAAAACTGTTTTTT
CASSLAGQRGGKLFF
>few|11|TRBJ2-5|TRBV19|.
TGTGCCAGTAGTATCGAGCGGACCCAGTACTTC
CASSIERTQYF
>.|14|TRBJ1-1|TRBV10-3|.
TGTGCCATCAGTGATCTAGGGGTGAACACTGAAGCTTTCTTT
CAISDLGVNTEAFF
>.|15|TRBJ1-5|TRBV28|TRBD1
TGTGCCAGCAGTTCCGGGACAGGGAACAATCAGCCCCAGCATTTT
CASSSGTGNNQPQHF
>.|10|TRBJ1-2|TRBV23-1|.
TGCGCCAGCGAATCGAGAGGCTACACCTTC
CASESRGYTF